Sequencing of this T cell receptor (beta chain) was carried out in a study of identifying expanded T cells in peripheral blood. No infections or other immune events were documented during collection. Study-level points and caveats: Variance in clone template counts between roughly two-week samples significantly increased with total template count across all healthy donors. About 1.3 clones differed between technical replicates, versus about 15 and 19 over time.

Trimming pared 0 bases from V and 6 bases from J, leaving 15 bases between. CDR1 and CDR2 (germline): MNHEY, SVGAGI. The CDR3 length is 16 residues. TCRdb keeps only in-frame clones here, not all; method: immunoSEQ multiplex PCR. The profile covers over 85,000 clones, with roughly 84% appearing a single time and 4.5% taken by the ten largest. Concerning this clone itself: Antigen specificity is unknown.

Input material: blood. The receptor's source is a person aged 18 to 75 in good health. The V call is TRBV6-5, the J call TRBJ1-3; D is uncertain. The CDR3 DNA follows: TGTGCCAGCAGTTACTCGAGATACCAGGCTTCAAACACCATATATTTT. It is translated as CASSYSRYQASNTIYF.